This record concerns one T cell receptor (beta chain) sequence. Its antigen is as yet unknown. V was pared by 3 bases and J by 6 bases, with 8 bases between. The CDR3 sequence is 13 residues long. The data were taken from a study of vaccination and CD4 T cells after COVID-19. This sample's treatment: roughly nine-day PBMC culture with coronavirus spike peptide pools or control peptides (ViraFEST assay). Sequencing of the DNA from cultured CD4+ T cells was carried out with the Oncomine TCR Beta short-read assay. Cultured CD4+ T cells yielded the extracted genomic DNA. TCRdb analysed the PCR reads with MiXCR anew, one entry per CDR3 protein. The sample records roughly 20,000 distinct CDR3 sequences, about half being singletons. Findings and caveats of the study: Investigators enrolled relatively few convalescent patients and included no early post-infection timepoints.

J is TRBJ2-2 and V is TRBV12-3 or TRBV12-4; D is undetermined. The receptor was derived from a human donor with COVID-19. Sequenced material: cultured CD4+ T cells from blood. CDR3 nucleotide sequence: TGTGCCAGCAGTTTGATCCCTCCCGGGGAGCTGTTTTTT. It codes for CASSLIPPGELFF.